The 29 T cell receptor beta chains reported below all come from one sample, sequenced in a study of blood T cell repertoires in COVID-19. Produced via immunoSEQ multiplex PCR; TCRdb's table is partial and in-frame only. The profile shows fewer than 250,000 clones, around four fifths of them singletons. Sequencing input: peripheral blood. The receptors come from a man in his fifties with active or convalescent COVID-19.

The CDR3 spells CASSRGYNQPQHF. The CDR3 DNA is TGTGCCAGCTCCAGGGGTTACAATCAGCCCCAGCATTTT. The chain carries TRBV7-2 and TRBJ1-5; a weak D match, TRBD1 (6 bases). Germline V gene data show CDR1 as SGHTA and CDR2 as FQGNSA. CDR3 length equals 13 residues. The V end lost 8 bases, the J end lost 3 bases, and 11 bases lay between the germline ends.

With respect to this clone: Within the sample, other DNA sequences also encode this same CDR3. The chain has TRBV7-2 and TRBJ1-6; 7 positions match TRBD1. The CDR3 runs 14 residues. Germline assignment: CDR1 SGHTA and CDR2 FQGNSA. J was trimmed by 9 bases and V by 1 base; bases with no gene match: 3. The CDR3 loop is CASSLGTGSSPLHF. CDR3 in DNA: TGTGCCAGCAGCTTAGGGACAGGCAGTTCACCCCTCCACTTT.

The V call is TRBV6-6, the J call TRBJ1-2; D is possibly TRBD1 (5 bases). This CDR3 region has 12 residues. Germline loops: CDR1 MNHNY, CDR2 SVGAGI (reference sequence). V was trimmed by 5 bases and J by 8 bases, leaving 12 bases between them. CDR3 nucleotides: TGTGCCAGCAGTCCCTCGGGGGACGGCTACACCTTC. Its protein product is CASSPSGDGYTF.

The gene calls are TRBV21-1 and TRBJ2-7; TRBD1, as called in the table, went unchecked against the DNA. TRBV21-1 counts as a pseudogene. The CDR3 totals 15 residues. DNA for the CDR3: TGTGCCAGCAGCGCCAGACAGGGGGAAAACTACGAGCAGTACTTC. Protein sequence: CASSARQGENYEQYF.

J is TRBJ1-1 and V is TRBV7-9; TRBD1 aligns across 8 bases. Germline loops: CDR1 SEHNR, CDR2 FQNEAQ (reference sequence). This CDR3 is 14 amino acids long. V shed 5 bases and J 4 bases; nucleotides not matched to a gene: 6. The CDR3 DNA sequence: TGTGCCAGCAGCCCCGACAGGGGAGGCACTGAAGCTTTCTTT. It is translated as CASSPDRGGTEAFF. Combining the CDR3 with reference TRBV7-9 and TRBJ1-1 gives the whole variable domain DTGVSQNPRHKITKRGQNVTFRCDPISEHNRLYWYRQTLGQGPEFLTYFQNEAQLEKSRLLSDRFSAERPKGSFSTLEIQRTEQGDSAMYLCASSPDRGGTEAFFGQGTRLTVV.

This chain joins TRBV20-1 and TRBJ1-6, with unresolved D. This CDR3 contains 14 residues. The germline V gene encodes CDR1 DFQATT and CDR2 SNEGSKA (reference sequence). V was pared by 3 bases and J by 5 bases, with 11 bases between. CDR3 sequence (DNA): TGCAGTGCTAGTCGCGGAACAAATAATTCACCCCTCCACTTT. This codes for CSASRGTNNSPLHF.

The CDR3 DNA is TGTGCCAGTAGTATATCGGGACAGGGTGGATTTTCACCCCTCCACTTT. Protein sequence: CASSISGQGGFSPLHF. The genes are TRBV19 and TRBJ1-6; 9 nucleotides line up with TRBD1. Per germline, CDR1 LNHDA and CDR2 SQIVND (reference sequence). Trimming at V came to 2 bases and at J to 9 bases, leaving 8 bases not matched to a gene. The CDR3 consists of 16 residues.

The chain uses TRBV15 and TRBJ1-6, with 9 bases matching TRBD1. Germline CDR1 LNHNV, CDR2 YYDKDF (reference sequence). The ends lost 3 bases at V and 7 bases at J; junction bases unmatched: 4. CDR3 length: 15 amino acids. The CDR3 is CATSRSGTGNSPLHF. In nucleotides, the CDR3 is TGTGCCACCAGCAGGTCCGGGACAGGGAATTCACCCCTCCACTTT.

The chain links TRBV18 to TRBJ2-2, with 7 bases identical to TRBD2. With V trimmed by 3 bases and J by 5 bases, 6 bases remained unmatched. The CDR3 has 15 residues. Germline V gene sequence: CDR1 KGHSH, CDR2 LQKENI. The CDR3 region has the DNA TGTGCCAGCTCACCCTTGCGGGAGAATACCGGGGAGCTGTTTTTT. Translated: CASSPLRENTGELFF.

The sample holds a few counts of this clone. The CDR3 nucleotides read TGTGCTAGTGGTTCCCGGACAGGGTTCAACACTGAAGCTTTCTTT. Protein sequence: CASGSRTGFNTEAFF. J is TRBJ1-1 and V is TRBV12-5; 8 nucleotides line up with TRBD1. The V gene's germline CDR1 is LGHNT and CDR2 FRNRAP. With 4 bases clipped from V and 2 bases from J, the junction kept 6 bases outside the gene matches. The CDR3 runs to 15 residues.

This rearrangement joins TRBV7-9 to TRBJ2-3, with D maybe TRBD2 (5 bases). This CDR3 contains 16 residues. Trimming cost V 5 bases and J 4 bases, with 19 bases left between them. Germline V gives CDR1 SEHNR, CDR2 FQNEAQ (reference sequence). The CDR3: CASSPGLRAGADTQYF. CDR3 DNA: TGTGCCAGCAGCCCCGGTTTGCGGGCCGGGGCAGATACGCAGTATTTT. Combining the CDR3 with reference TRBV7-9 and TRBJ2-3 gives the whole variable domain DTGVSQNPRHKITKRGQNVTFRCDPISEHNRLYWYRQTLGQGPEFLTYFQNEAQLEKSRLLSDRFSAERPKGSFSTLEIQRTEQGDSAMYLCASSPGLRAGADTQYFGPGTRLTVL.

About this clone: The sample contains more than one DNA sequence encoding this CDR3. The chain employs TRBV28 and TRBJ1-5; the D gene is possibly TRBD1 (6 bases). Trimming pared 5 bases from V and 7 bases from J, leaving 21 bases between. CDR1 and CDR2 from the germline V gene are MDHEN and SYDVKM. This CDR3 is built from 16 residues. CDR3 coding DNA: TGTGCCAGCAGTGGTGGAACAGGGAGCCCCGGGCAGCCCCAGCATTTT. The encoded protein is CASSGGTGSPGQPQHF.

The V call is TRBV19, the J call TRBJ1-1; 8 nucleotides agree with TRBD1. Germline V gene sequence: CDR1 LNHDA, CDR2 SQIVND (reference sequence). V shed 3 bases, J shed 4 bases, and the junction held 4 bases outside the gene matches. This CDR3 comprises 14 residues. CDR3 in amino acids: CASSILGQGTEAFF. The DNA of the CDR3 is TGTGCCAGTAGTATCCTCGGACAGGGCACTGAAGCTTTCTTT.

CDR3 sequence: CASSSGTPQEPQHF. The CDR3 DNA reads as TGTGCCAGTAGTTCCGGGACTCCCCAAGAGCCCCAGCATTTT. V usage is TRBV19 and J usage is TRBJ1-5; D perhaps matches TRBD1 (5 bases). V lost 5 bases and J 8 bases, leaving 16 bases between the germline ends. Germline CDR1 is LNHDA and CDR2 is SQIVND (reference sequence). The CDR3 is 14 residues long.

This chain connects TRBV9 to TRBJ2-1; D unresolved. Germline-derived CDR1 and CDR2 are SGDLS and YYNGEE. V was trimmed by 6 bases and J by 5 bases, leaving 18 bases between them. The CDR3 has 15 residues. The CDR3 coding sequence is TGTGCCAGCACCCGGCAGCCTAGGCCTAACAATGAGCAGTTCTTC. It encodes CASTRQPRPNNEQFF.

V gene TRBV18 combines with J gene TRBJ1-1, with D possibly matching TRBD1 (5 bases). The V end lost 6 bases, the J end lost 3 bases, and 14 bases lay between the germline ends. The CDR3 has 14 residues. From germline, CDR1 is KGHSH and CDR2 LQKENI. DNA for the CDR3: TGTGCCAGCTCCGCTCAGGGTGGCGACACTGAAGCTTTCTTT. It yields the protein CASSAQGGDTEAFF.

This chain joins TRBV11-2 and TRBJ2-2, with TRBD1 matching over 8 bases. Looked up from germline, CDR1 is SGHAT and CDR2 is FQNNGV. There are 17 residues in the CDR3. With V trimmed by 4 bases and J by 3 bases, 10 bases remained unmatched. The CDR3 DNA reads TGTGCCAGCAGCTACAGCCGGGACAGGCAGGACACCGGGGAGCTGTTTTTT. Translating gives CASSYSRDRQDTGELFF.

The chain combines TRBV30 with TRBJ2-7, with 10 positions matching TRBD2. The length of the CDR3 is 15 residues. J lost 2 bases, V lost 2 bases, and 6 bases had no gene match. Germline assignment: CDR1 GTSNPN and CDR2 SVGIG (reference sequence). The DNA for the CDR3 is TGTGCCTGGAGTCGTCGGGGACTAGCGACCTACGAGCAGTACTTC. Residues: CAWSRRGLATYEQYF.

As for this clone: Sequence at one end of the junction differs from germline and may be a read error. The CDR3 reads CASSVVAGNPEAFF. CDR3 in DNA: TGTGCCAGCAGCGTAGTAGCGGGGAACCCTGAAGCTTTCTTT. This sequence joins TRBV9 and TRBJ1-1; D remains ambiguous. Germline V CDR1 and CDR2: SGDLS, YYNGEE. This CDR3 region has 14 residues.

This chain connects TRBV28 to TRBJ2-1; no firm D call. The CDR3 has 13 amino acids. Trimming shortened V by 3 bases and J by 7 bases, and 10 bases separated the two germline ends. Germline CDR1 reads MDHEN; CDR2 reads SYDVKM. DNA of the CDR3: TGTGCCAGCAGTTTCTCGCCGGGTAATGAGCAGTTCTTC. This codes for CASSFSPGNEQFF.

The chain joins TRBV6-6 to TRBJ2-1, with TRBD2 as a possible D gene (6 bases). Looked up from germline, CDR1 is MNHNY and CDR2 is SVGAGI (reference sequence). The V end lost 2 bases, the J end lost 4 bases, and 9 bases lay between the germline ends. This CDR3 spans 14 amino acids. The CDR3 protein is CASSYRRGYNEQFF. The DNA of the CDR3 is TGTGCCAGCAGTTACCGGCGGGGTTACAATGAGCAGTTCTTC.

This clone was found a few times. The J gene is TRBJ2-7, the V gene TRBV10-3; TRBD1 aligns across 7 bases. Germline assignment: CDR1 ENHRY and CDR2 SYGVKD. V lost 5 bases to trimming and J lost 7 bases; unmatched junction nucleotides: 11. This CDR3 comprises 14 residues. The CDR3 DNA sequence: TGTGCCATCAGTCTAAAAACCACAGGGGAAGAGCAGTACTTC. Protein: CAISLKTTGEEQYF.

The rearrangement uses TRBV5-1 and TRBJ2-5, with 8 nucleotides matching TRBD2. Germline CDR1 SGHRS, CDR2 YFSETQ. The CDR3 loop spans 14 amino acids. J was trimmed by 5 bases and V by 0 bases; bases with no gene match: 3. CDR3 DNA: TGCGCCAGCAGCTTGGCAGGCGGGGGGGAGACCCAGTACTTC. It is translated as CASSLAGGGETQYF.

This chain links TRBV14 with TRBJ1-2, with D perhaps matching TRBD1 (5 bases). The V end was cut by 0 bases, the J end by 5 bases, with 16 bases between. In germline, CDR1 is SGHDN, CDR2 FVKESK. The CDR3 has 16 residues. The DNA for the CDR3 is TGTGCCAGCAGCCAAGAGGGGGGAAGGCTACCATATGGCTACACCTTC. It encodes CASSQEGGRLPYGYTF.

The CDR3 bases are TGCGCCAGCAGCCCGGGGGACAGGGTTAACTATGGCTACACCTTC. Amino acid sequence: CASSPGDRVNYGYTF. The chain couples TRBV5-1 to TRBJ1-2; 9 nucleotides match TRBD1. The CDR3 covers 15 residues. V trimming: 4 bases; J trimming: 1 base; junction bases outside the gene matches: 5. Germline V gene sequence: CDR1 SGHRS, CDR2 YFSETQ.

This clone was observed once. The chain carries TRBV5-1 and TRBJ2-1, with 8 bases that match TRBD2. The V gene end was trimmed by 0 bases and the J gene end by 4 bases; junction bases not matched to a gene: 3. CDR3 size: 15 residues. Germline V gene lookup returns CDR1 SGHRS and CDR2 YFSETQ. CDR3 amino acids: CASSLALAGYNEQFF. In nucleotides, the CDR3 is TGCGCCAGCAGCTTGGCCCTAGCGGGTTACAATGAGCAGTTCTTC.

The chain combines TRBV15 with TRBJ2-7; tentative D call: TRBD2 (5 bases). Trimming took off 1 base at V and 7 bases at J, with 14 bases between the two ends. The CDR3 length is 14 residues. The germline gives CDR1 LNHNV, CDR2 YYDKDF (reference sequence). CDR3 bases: TGTGCCACCAGCAGAGGGGGAGCCTCCGCGGAGCAGTACTTC. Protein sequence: CATSRGGASAEQYF.

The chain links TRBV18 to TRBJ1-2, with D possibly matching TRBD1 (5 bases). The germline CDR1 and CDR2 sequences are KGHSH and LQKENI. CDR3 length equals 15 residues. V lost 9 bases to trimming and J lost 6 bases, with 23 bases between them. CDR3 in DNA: TGTGCCAGTCGGGGGGACGCGGGAAGCCCCCATGGCTACACCTTC. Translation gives CASRGDAGSPHGYTF.

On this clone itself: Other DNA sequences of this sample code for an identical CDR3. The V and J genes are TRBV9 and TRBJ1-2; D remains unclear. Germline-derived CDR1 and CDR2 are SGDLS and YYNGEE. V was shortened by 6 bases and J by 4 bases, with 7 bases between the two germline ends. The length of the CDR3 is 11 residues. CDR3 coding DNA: TGTGCCAGCACTCGGGGCTATGGCTACACCTTC. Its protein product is CASTRGYGYTF.